The rows below give T cell receptor beta chains drawn from one sample of a study of T cell responses to AZD1222 COVID-19 vaccine. Only in-frame clones appear in the TCRdb table, and some are missing; sequencing was by immunoSEQ multiplex PCR. In the table there are approximately 150,000 clones, 75% to 95% of which are singletons. Sample: peripheral blood, taken 28 days after the second AZD1222 dose. These TCRs come from an adult who received the AZD1222 COVID-19 vaccine. The CDR3 runs from the conserved cysteine through the conserved F or W. The order of the fields is clone size, D gene, J gene, V gene, CDR3 protein, CDR3 DNA. A D gene is named only where the DNA matches it firmly. A row's size may be missing; if present it is once, few, many or a size class.

>NA|TRBD1|TRBJ2-7|TRBV5-1
CASSSWTGSEQYF
TGCGCCAGCAGCTCATGGACAGGATCCGAGCAGTACTTC
>once|NA|TRBJ2-3|TRBV5-1
CASSPRGDTQYF
TGCGCCAGCAGCCCTCGCGGGGATACGCAGTATTTT
>NA|NA|TRBJ2-3|TRBV6-2/TRBV6-3
CASSRGAQPTDTQYF
TGTGCCAGCAGTAGAGGGGCCCAACCAACAGATACGCAGTATTTT
>NA|NA|TRBJ2-7|TRBV30
CAWSKGTVGEQYF
TGTGCCTGGAGTAAGGGAACCGTGGGTGAGCAGTACTTC
>once|NA|TRBJ1-1|TRBV2
CASVVGRQLSEAFF
TGTGCCAGCGTTGTCGGGAGACAGTTATCTGAAGCTTTCTTT
>NA|NA|TRBJ1-2|TRBV19
CASSIRDLTPVYGYTF
TGTGCCAGTAGTATCAGGGACCTAACTCCTGTCTATGGCTACACCTTC
>NA|TRBD2|TRBJ2-7|TRBV7-9
CASSLGAGKGEQYF
TGTGCCAGCAGCCTGGGAGCGGGAAAGGGCGAGCAGTACTTC
>NA|NA|TRBJ1-3|TRBV10-3
CAISDGSSGNTIYF
TGTGCCATCAGTGATGGCAGCTCTGGAAACACCATATATTTT
>few|NA|TRBJ1-1|TRBV11-3
CASSRRGRGTEAFF
TGTGCCAGCAGCCGCAGGGGTAGAGGCACTGAAGCTTTCTTT
>NA|TRBD2|TRBJ2-1|TRBV30
CAWNLAGGEQFF
TGTGCCTGGAATCTAGCGGGAGGGGAGCAGTTCTTC
>NA|TRBD1|TRBJ1-5|TRBV3-1/TRBV3-2
CASRAGTGKEQPQHF
TGTGCCAGCAGGGCCGGGACAGGGAAAGAACAGCCCCAGCATTTT
>NA|TRBD1|TRBJ2-5|TRBV5-1
CASSLGTAFQETQYF
TGCGCCAGCAGCTTAGGGACAGCCTTCCAAGAGACCCAGTACTTC
>NA|NA|TRBJ1-5|TRBV2
CASTRQVLNQPQHF
TGTGCCAGCACGAGACAGGTTCTAAATCAGCCCCAGCATTTT
>NA|NA|TRBJ1-5|TRBV7-2
CASSLWSGDNQPQHF
TGTGCCAGCAGCTTATGGTCAGGGGACAATCAGCCCCAGCATTTT
>NA|NA|TRBJ2-1|TRBV5-1
CASATEPRDGEQFF
TGCGCCAGCGCCACAGAACCACGGGATGGTGAGCAGTTCTTC
>NA|NA|TRBJ1-3|TRBV11-2
CASSLDRAGNTIYF
TGTGCCAGCAGCTTAGATCGGGCGGGAAACACCATATATTTT
>NA|NA|TRBJ1-1|TRBV2
CASSWDIEAFF
TGTGCCAGCAGTTGGGACATTGAAGCTTTCTTT
>NA|TRBD1|TRBJ1-5|TRBV2
CASSKTGINQPQHF
TGTGCCAGCAGTAAGACAGGGATCAATCAGCCCCAGCATTTT
>NA|NA|TRBJ1-1|TRBV7-2
CASSSDMNTEAFF
TGTGCCAGCAGCTCTGATATGAACACCGAAGCTTTCTTT
>NA|TRBD1|TRBJ1-6|TRBV7-9
CASSLGQGGNSPLHF
TGTGCCAGCAGCTTGGGACAGGGAGGAAATTCACCCCTCCACTTT
>NA|NA|TRBJ2-7|TRBV3-1/TRBV3-2
CASSQGGLSYEQYF
TGTGCCAGCAGCCAAGGGGGGTTGAGCTACGAGCAGTACTTC
>NA|NA|TRBJ1-1|TRBV7-2
CASSFSGNTEAFF
TGTGCCAGCAGCTTCTCAGGGAACACTGAAGCTTTCTTT
>NA|TRBD1|TRBJ2-3|TRBV2
CANGRTGRTDTQYF
TGTGCCAACGGCCGGACAGGTCGCACAGATACGCAGTATTTT
>once|TRBD1|TRBJ1-2|TRBV5-1
CASSTWTGQGYTF
TGCGCCAGCAGCACCTGGACAGGACAAGGCTACACCTTC
>NA|NA|TRBJ2-2|TRBV30
CAWSAAGWVGELFF
TGTGCCTGGAGTGCCGCAGGGTGGGTCGGGGAGCTGTTTTTT
>NA|TRBD1|TRBJ1-2|TRBV15
CATSPGQGLYYGYTF
TGTGCCACCAGCCCGGGACAGGGACTATACTATGGCTACACCTTC
>NA|NA|TRBJ2-7|TRBV5-1
CASSLVGDREQYF
TGCGCCAGCAGCTTGGTTGGGGACCGCGAGCAGTACTTC
>NA|NA|TRBJ1-1|TRBV3-1/TRBV3-2
CASRPGWETEAFF
TGTGCCAGCAGGCCGGGGTGGGAAACTGAAGCTTTCTTT
>NA|TRBD1|TRBJ2-4|TRBV7-9
CASSLETGIQNIQYF
TGTGCCAGCAGCTTAGAGACAGGGATCCAAAACATTCAGTACTTC